Sequencing of this T cell receptor (beta chain) was carried out in a study of beta chain features in type 1 diabetes. Study outcomes and limitations: Fewer junction insertions and more nucleotide deletions appeared in type 1 diabetes patients. In all four CD4+ subsets, TCRB CDR3 length was significantly, moderately reduced in type 1 diabetes.

A word on this clone: The antigen remains undetermined.

The CDR3 spans 13 residues. Deletions cut 10 bases from V and 4 bases from J, with 16 bases between. The germline gives CDR1 ENHRY, CDR2 SYGVKD. Expressed TCRB transcripts were sequenced because the entire RNA isolate underwent reverse transcription. TCRdb's table, derived via immunoSEQ multiplex PCR, lists solely in-frame clones and lacks some. The sample contains 20,000 to 30,000 clones, around 69% of which appear only once. The genes are TRBV10-3 and TRBJ2-5; no clear D. Sequencing was performed on Tregs from blood. The receptor was isolated from a man aged 18 to 30 with type 1 diabetes. The DNA of the CDR3 is TGTGCCACACGCCAAGCCCTTTCAGAGACCCAGTACTTC. Its protein product is CATRQALSETQYF.